The clone carrying this T cell receptor beta chain was detected ten times or more. The data stem from a study of response to subunit inactivated influenza vaccine. TCRdb passed the RT-PCR reads through MiXCR, listing each CDR3 protein once. Among hundreds of thousands of distinct CDR3 sequences listed, 25% were seen once. The clonotype originates from a man in his fifties or sixties who received an inactivated influenza vaccine. The sample in question was CD4+ T cells sorted from PBMCs, obtained 5 days after vaccination.

The CDR3 reads CSAPTRLSYEQYF. CDR3 nucleotide sequence: TGCAGTGCTCCAACTAGGCTTTCCTACGAGCAGTACTTC. The V call is TRBV20-1, the J call TRBJ2-7; tentative D call: TRBD2 (5 bases). V gave up 5 bases and J gave up 1 base, with 12 bases separating them. The CDR3 contains 13 residues. Germline V gives CDR1 DFQATT, CDR2 SNEGSKA (reference sequence).